The T cell receptor (beta chain) under discussion was sequenced for a study of identical twins. On this clonotype: Its cognate antigen is unknown.

Trimming took off 0 bases at V and 4 bases at J, with 18 bases between the two ends. CDR1 is LNHNV, CDR2 YYDKDF, per germline (reference sequence). The CDR3 loop spans 17 amino acids. The study's findings and limits: Zero-insertion analyses could be partly confounded by invariant MAIT and iNKT cells. Instead of following the same donors, the conclusions were based on cross-sectional statistical analysis.

TCRdb re-analysed the 5' RACE reads in MiXCR, keeping a single row per CDR3 protein. The sample has 450,000 or so distinct CDR3 sequences; more than 13% are singletons. These data were likewise used in another study, on yellow fever vaccine responses in identical twins.

The gene calls are TRBV15 and TRBJ1-2; D gene ambiguous. The sequenced sample was CD4+ T cells sorted from blood. The receptor was derived from a young woman in good health. This chain's CDR3 is CATSRDRRAPVGYGYTF. CDR3 nucleotide sequence: TGTGCCACCAGCAGAGATCGGCGGGCCCCGGTCGGCTATGGCTACACCTTC.